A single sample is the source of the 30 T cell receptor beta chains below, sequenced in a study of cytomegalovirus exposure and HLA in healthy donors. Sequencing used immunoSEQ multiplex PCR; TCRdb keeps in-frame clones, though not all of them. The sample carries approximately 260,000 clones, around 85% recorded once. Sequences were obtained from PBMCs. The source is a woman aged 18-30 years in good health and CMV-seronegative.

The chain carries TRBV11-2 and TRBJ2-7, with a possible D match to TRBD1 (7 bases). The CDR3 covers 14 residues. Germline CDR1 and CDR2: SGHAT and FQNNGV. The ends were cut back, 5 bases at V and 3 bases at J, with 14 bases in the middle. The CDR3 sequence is CASSRGTAVYEQYF. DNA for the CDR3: TGTGCCAGCAGCCGCGGGACAGCCGTCTACGAGCAGTACTTC.

In DNA, the CDR3 is TGCGCCAGCAGCCAATATCAAGCGGGGACCCAAGAGACCCAGTACTTC. It codes for CASSQYQAGTQETQYF. This chain connects TRBV4-1 to TRBJ2-5; 7 bases are shared with TRBD2. There are 16 residues in the CDR3. The germline V gene has CDR1 MGHRA and CDR2 YSYEKL. V lost 2 bases and J lost 1; bases outside the gene matches: 7.

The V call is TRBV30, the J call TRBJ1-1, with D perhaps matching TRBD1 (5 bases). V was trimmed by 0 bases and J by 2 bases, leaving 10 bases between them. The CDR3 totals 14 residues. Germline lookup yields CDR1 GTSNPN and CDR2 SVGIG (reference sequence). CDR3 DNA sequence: TGTGCCTGGAGTGTGGGGGGGTCAAACACTGAAGCTTTCTTT. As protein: CAWSVGGSNTEAFF.

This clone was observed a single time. The CDR3 sequence is CASQGGTGEADTQYF. DNA of the CDR3: TGTGCCAGCCAGGGGGGGACAGGGGAGGCAGATACGCAGTATTTT. The chain carries TRBV9 and TRBJ2-3, with 10 positions matching TRBD1. The CDR3 has 15 amino acids. J was trimmed by 4 bases and V by 7 bases; bases with no gene match: 9. Germline loops: CDR1 SGDLS, CDR2 YYNGEE. Full variable domain (outside the CDR3, taken from reference TRBV9 and TRBJ2-3): DSGVTQTPKHLITATGQRVTLRCSPRSGDLSVYWYQQSLDQGLQFLIQYYNGEERAKGNILERFSAQQFPDLHSELNLSSLELGDSALYFCASQGGTGEADTQYFGPGTRLTVL.

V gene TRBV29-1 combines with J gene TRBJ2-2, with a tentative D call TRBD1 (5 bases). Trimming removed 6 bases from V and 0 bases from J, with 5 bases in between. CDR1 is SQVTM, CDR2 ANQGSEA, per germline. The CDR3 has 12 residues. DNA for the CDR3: TGCAGCGTGACAGCGAACACCGGGGAGCTGTTTTTT. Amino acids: CSVTANTGELFF.

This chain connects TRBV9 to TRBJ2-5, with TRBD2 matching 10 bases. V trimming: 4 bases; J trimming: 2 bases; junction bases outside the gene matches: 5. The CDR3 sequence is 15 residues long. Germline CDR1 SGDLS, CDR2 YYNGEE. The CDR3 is CASSPWTSGQETQYF. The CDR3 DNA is TGTGCCAGCAGCCCTTGGACTAGCGGACAAGAGACCCAGTACTTC. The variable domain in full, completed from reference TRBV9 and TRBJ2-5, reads DSGVTQTPKHLITATGQRVTLRCSPRSGDLSVYWYQQSLDQGLQFLIQYYNGEERAKGNILERFSAQQFPDLHSELNLSSLELGDSALYFCASSPWTSGQETQYFGPGTRLLVL.

The CDR3 loop is CASSPRLVNGEQYF. The CDR3 nucleotides are TGTGCCAGCAGCCCTCGACTTGTAAACGGCGAGCAGTACTTC. V is TRBV6-5 and J is TRBJ2-7; D uncertain. Trimming shortened V by 6 bases and J by 6 bases, and 18 bases separated the two germline ends. Germline loops: CDR1 MNHEY, CDR2 SVGAGI. This CDR3 region has 14 residues.

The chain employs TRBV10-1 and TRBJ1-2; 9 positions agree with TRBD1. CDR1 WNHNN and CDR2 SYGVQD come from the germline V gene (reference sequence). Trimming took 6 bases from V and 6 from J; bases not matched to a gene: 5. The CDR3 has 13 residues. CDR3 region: CASSPRTGDGYTF. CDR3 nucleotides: TGCGCCAGCAGCCCTCGGACAGGGGATGGCTACACCTTC.

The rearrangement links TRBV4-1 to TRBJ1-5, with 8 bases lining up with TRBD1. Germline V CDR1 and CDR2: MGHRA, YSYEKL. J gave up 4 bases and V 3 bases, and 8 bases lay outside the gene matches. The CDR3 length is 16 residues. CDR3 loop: CASSQTGDRTNQPQHF. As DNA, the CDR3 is TGCGCCAGCAGCCAGACGGGGGACAGGACAAATCAGCCCCAGCATTTT.

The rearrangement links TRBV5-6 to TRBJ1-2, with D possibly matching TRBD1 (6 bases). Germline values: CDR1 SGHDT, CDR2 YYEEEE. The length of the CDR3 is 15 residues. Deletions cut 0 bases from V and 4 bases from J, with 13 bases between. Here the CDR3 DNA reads TGTGCCAGCAGCTTGGTTCCGACAGGTCCCTATGGCTACACCTTC. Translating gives CASSLVPTGPYGYTF. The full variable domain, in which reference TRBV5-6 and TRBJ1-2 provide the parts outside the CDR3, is DAGVTQSPTHLIKTRGQQVTLRCSPKSGHDTVSWYQQALGQGPQFIFQYYEEEERQRGNFPDRFSGHQFPNYSSELNVNALLLGDSALYLCASSLVPTGPYGYTFGSGTRLTVV.

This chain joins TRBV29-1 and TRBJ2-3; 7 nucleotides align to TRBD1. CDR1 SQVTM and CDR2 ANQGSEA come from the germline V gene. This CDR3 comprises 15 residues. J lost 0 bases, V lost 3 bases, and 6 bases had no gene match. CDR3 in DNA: TGCAGCGTTGAGGGACAGCACTCTAGCACAGATACGCAGTATTTT. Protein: CSVEGQHSSTDTQYF.

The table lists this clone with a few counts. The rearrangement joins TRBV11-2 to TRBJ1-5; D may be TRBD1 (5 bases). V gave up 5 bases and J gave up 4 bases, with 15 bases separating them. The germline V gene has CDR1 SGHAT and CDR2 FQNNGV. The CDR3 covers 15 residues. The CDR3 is CASSPQWGGNQPQHF. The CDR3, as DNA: TGTGCCAGCAGCCCTCAATGGGGGGGTAATCAGCCCCAGCATTTT.

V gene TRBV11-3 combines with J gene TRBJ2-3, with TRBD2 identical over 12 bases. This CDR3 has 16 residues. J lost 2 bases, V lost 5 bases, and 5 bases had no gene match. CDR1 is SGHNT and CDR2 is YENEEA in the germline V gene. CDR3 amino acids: CASSPRTSGITDTQYF. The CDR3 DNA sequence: TGTGCCAGCAGCCCGAGGACTAGCGGGATCACAGATACGCAGTATTTT.

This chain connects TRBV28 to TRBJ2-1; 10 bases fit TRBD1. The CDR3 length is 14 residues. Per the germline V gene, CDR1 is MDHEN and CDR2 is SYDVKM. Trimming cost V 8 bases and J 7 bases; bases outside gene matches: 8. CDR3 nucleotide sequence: TGTGCCAGCCAGACAGGGGGCGCGGGTAATGAGCAGTTCTTC. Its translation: CASQTGGAGNEQFF.

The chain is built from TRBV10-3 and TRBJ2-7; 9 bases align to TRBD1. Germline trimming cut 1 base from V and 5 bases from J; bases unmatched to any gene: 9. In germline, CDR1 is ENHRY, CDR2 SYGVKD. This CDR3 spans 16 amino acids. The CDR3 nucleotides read TGTGCCATCAGTGAGTTTGGGACAGGGAGATCTGACGAGCAGTACTTC. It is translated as CAISEFGTGRSDEQYF.

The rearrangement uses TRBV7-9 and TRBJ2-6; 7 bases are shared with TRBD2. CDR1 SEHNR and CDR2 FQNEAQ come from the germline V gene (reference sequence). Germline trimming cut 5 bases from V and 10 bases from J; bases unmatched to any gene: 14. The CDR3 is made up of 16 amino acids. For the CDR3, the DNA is TGTGCCAGCAGCCACGGGGGGAGGCCTCAAAAAAACGTCCTGACTTTC. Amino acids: CASSHGGRPQKNVLTF.

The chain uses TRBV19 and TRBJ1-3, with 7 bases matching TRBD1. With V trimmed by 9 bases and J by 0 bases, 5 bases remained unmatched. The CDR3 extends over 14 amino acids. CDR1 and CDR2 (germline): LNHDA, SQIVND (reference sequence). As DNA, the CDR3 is TGTGCCAGCCACAGGGGTCTCTCTGGAAACACCATATATTTT. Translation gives CASHRGLSGNTIYF.

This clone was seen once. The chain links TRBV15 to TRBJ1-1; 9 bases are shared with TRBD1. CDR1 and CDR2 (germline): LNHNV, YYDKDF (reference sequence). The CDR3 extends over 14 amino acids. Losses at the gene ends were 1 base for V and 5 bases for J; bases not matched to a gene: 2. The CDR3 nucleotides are TGTGCCACCAGCAGAGGGGACAGGGCAACTGAAGCTTTCTTT. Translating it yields CATSRGDRATEAFF.

CDR3 sequence: CSVYYLGHHNTEAFF. The CDR3 coding sequence is TGCAGCGTTTATTACTTAGGACACCATAACACTGAAGCTTTCTTT. This rearrangement joins TRBV29-1 to TRBJ1-1, with D possibly being TRBD1 (5 bases). Looked up from germline, CDR1 is SQVTM and CDR2 is ANQGSEA. With 5 bases removed from V and 2 bases from J, the gap between germline ends came to 18 bases. This CDR3 contains 15 residues. The entire variable domain, with the rest obtained from reference TRBV29-1 and TRBJ1-1, is as follows: SAVISQKPSRDICQRGTSLTIQCQVDSQVTMMFWYRQQPGQSLTLIATANQGSEATYESGFVIDKFPISRPNLTFSTLTVSNMSPEDSSIYLCSVYYLGHHNTEAFFGQGTRLTVV.

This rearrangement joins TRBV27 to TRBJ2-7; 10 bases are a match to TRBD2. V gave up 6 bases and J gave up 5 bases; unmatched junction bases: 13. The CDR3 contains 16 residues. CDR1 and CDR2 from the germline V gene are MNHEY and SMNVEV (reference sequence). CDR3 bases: TGTGCCAGCAGAAAAGGCCTGGGACTAGCGTCCGACGAGCAGTACTTC. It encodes CASRKGLGLASDEQYF.

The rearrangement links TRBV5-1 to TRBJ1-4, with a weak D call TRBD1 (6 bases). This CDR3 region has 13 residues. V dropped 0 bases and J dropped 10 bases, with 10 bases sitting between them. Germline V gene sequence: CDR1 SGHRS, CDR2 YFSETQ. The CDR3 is CASSLDRAGKLFF. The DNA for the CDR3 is TGCGCCAGCAGCTTGGACAGGGCAGGAAAACTGTTTTTT.

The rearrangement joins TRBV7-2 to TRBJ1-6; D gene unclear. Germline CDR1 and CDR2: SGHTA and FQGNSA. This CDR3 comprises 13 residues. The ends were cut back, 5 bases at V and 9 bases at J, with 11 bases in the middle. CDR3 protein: CASSPSALSPLHF. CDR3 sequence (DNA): TGTGCCAGCAGCCCAAGCGCCCTTTCACCCCTCCACTTT.

The DNA of the CDR3 is TGTGCCAGCAGCAACAGGGTTACGAATTCACCCCTCCACTTT. Amino acids: CASSNRVTNSPLHF. The rearrangement uses TRBV6-4 and TRBJ1-6, with TRBD1 as a possible D gene (6 bases). The CDR3 has 14 residues. Germline V lookup: CDR1 MRHNA, CDR2 SNTAGT. Trimming cost V 6 bases and J 7 bases, with 13 bases left between them.

The CDR3: CASSLRSGGQETQYF. The CDR3 DNA reads as TGTGCCAGCAGCTTGAGAAGCGGGGGGCAAGAGACCCAGTACTTC. This chain uses TRBV5-4 with TRBJ2-5; 9 bases agree with TRBD2. The V gene end was trimmed by 1 base and the J gene end by 2 bases; junction bases not matched to a gene: 3. The CDR3 contains 15 residues. Germline V gives CDR1 SGHNT, CDR2 YYREEE (reference sequence).

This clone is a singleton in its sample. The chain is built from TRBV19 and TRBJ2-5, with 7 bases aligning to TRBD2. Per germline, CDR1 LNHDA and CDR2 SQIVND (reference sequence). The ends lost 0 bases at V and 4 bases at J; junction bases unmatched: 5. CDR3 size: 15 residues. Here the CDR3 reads CASSIETSWGETQYF. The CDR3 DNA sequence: TGTGCCAGTAGTATAGAGACTAGCTGGGGAGAGACCCAGTACTTC.

DNA of the CDR3: TGCGCCAGCAGCACGGAGGGACAGGAGAGGAAGTACTTC. Translation: CASSTEGQERKYF. The chain links TRBV5-1 to TRBJ2-7, with TRBD1 identical over 8 bases. V shed 4 bases, J shed 11 bases, and the junction held 11 bases outside the gene matches. The CDR3 is 13 amino acids. Germline CDR1 and CDR2: SGHRS and YFSETQ. The whole variable domain, filled in from reference TRBV5-1 and TRBJ2-7, reads KAGVTQTPRYLIKTRGQQVTLSCSPISGHRSVSWYQQTPGQGLQFLFEYFSETQRNKGNFPGRFSGRQFSNSRSEMNVSTLELGDSALYLCASSTEGQERKYFGPGTRLTVT.

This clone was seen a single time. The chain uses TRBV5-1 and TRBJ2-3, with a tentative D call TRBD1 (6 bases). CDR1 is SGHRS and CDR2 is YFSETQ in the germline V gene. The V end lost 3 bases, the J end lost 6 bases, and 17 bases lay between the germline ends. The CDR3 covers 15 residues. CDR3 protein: CASSWTVPGADTQYF. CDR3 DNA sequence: TGCGCCAGCAGCTGGACCGTCCCAGGGGCCGATACGCAGTATTTT.

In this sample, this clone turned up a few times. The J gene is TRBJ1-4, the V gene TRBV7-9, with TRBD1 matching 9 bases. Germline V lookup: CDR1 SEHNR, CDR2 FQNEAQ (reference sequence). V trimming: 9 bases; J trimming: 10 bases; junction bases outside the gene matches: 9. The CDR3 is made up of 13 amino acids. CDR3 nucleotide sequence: TGTGCCAGTACGGGACAGGGTGATGGAAAACTGTTTTTT. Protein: CASTGQGDGKLFF.

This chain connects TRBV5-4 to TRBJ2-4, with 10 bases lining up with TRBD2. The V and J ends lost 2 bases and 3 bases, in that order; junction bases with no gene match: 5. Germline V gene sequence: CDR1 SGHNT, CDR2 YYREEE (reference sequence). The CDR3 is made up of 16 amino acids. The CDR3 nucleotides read TGTGCCAGCAGCTTTAGCGGGGGGACGGGCAAAAACATTCAGTACTTC. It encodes CASSFSGGTGKNIQYF.

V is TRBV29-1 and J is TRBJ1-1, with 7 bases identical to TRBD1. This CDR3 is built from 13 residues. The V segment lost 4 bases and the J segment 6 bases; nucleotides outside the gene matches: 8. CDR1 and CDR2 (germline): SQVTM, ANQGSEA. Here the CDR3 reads CSVAPRGDPEAFF. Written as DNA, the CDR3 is TGCAGCGTTGCCCCCAGGGGGGATCCTGAAGCTTTCTTT.